These T cell receptor beta chains were read from a single sample in a study of CD8 T cells in ankylosing spondylitis. MiXCR, run by TCRdb on the 5' RACE reads, gives a single entry per CDR3 protein. Here the sample spans some 240,000 distinct CDR3 sequences, about 18% being singletons. Specimen: blood, either unsorted or a sorted T cell fraction (not recorded which). Source of these receptors: a male donor with ankylosing spondylitis or in good health (not recorded which). The conserved cysteine and the conserved F or W are not part of the CDR3 here. The order of the fields is V gene, J gene, clone size, CDR3 protein. Only part of the rows carry a size: once, few, many, or a class if the clone is expanded.

V gene: TRBV5-6
J gene: TRBJ2-5
clone size: few
CDR3 protein: ASSLGGLAGEQY

V gene: TRBV20-1
J gene: TRBJ2-3
clone size: many
CDR3 protein: SASTREGPTDTQY

V gene: TRBV20-1
J gene: TRBJ2-7
clone size: many
CDR3 protein: SARGDSSYEQY

V gene: TRBV15
J gene: TRBJ2-7
clone size: NA
CDR3 protein: ATSRSDRDEQY

V gene: TRBV29-1
J gene: TRBJ2-4
clone size: many
CDR3 protein: SVVATGGIQY

V gene: TRBV3-1
J gene: TRBJ2-4
clone size: few
CDR3 protein: ASSQEGLSIQY

V gene: TRBV18
J gene: TRBJ2-7
clone size: many
CDR3 protein: ASSPEQGYYEQY

V gene: TRBV5-1
J gene: TRBJ1-1
clone size: NA
CDR3 protein: ASSPNGATGGLPEAF

V gene: TRBV27
J gene: TRBJ2-7
clone size: few
CDR3 protein: ASRTSGTHEQY

V gene: TRBV29-1
J gene: TRBJ2-7
clone size: few
CDR3 protein: SVVSEAQGGSYEQY

V gene: TRBV27
J gene: TRBJ1-4
clone size: NA
CDR3 protein: ASSADRLYEKLF

V gene: TRBV4-3
J gene: TRBJ1-1
clone size: few
CDR3 protein: ASSQGRGLAEAF

V gene: TRBV29-1
J gene: TRBJ2-3
clone size: NA
CDR3 protein: SVVVAAYRTDTQY

V gene: TRBV12-3/TRBV12-4
J gene: TRBJ2-3
clone size: many
CDR3 protein: ASSRVLIEGTDTQY

V gene: TRBV5-1
J gene: TRBJ2-4
clone size: few
CDR3 protein: ASSLAASGAGNIQY

V gene: TRBV12-3/TRBV12-4
J gene: TRBJ2-1
clone size: NA
CDR3 protein: ASSPTGYEEQF

V gene: TRBV5-6
J gene: TRBJ2-7
clone size: few
CDR3 protein: ASSSAVGLANSLPYEQY

V gene: TRBV4-1
J gene: TRBJ1-3
clone size: few
CDR3 protein: ASSQVSNGAEGNTIY

V gene: TRBV9
J gene: TRBJ2-3
clone size: many
CDR3 protein: ASSVMAGGTDTQY

V gene: TRBV4-1
J gene: TRBJ2-5
clone size: NA
CDR3 protein: ASSQLLYEETQY